This T cell receptor (beta chain) was identified in a study of T cell responses to AZD1222 COVID-19 vaccine. Background on the study: Second-dose recipients at about 4 or about 12 weeks were treated as one pooled group.

Regarding the study as a whole: White British ancestry dominated among donors, who included more females, and clonal diversity was possibly underestimated. Two doses of AZD1222 preceded a rise in Spike-specific TCR breadth and depth. Unmutated variant regions reportedly attract nearly half of all spike-specific TCRs.

Points on this clone: The antigen is unknown.

Assay: immunoSEQ multiplex PCR; the TCRdb copy retains only in-frame clones and omits some. The sample includes tens of thousands of clones, approximately 89% of them seen just once. The source was peripheral blood, collected on day 0 of AZD1222 vaccination. The source of this sequence is an adult in good health.

In DNA, the CDR3 is TGTGCCAGTAGTCGTGGGGGACTGAACACTGAAGCTTTCTTT. Its protein product is CASSRGGLNTEAFF. V usage is TRBV19 and J usage is TRBJ1-1; possible D gene TRBD1, 5 bases. The CDR3 covers 14 residues. Germline-derived CDR1 and CDR2 are LNHDA and SQIVND (reference sequence). Trimming cost V 5 bases and J 0 bases, with 10 bases left between them.